The clone carrying this T cell receptor (beta chain) was seen more than once but under ten times. The record originates from a study of shared clonotypes between healthy human individuals. The CDR3 has 16 residues. V lost 1 base to trimming and J lost 0 bases, with 10 bases between them. Per germline, CDR1 MNHNS and CDR2 SASEGT. The repertoire was sequenced with immunoSEQ multiplex PCR; TCRdb's copy has only in-frame clones and lacks some. Of roughly 500,000 clones in the sample, less than 85% are singletons; the top ten hold over 10%. The sequence derives from a middle-aged woman in good health. Some clones in this sample may be carry-over from other donors' samples. Sample: PBMCs. The chain is built from TRBV6-1 and TRBJ1-3, with D uncertain. The CDR3 is CASSEDGPISGNTIYF. The DNA of the CDR3 is TGTGCCAGCAGTGAAGACGGACCGATCTCTGGAAACACCATATATTTT.